This T cell receptor (beta chain) appears in the sequencing data of a study of Ad26.COV2.S vaccination and SARS-CoV-2 variants (dated by TCRdb to the early 2020s). About the full investigation: Vaccine-arm donors came from COV1001, a multicentre, randomized, double-blind, placebo-controlled phase I-IIa trial of Ad26.COV2.S in healthy adults. Dosing of Ad26.COV2.S was intramuscular, at either 5x10^10 or 1x10^11 viral particles, delivered as one shot or as two shots spaced 56 days apart. The specificity and breadth of SARS-CoV-2-reactive T cell receptors after Ad26.COV2.S vaccination were assessed by TCRbeta repertoire sequencing. The TCR-sequenced set comprised about 30 samples: about 19 Ad26.COV2.S vaccine recipients, 5 placebo recipients and 8 SARS-CoV-2 convalescent individuals. Trial participants were randomized into five groups of five, in which low-dose or high-dose Ad26.COV2.S was given once or twice, or placebo was given on both occasions. Investigators remained blinded to trial group allocation during experiments and outcome assessment. The full study reports these points: After vaccination, spike-specific CD8+ and CD4+ T cell responses were reported to show substantial breadth. The study was not powered for comparison of responses between vaccine doses or regimens. Spike-specific TCR breadth was higher in Ad26.COV2.S recipients than in placebo recipients (P = 0.0014). According to the authors, total T cell responses may have been underestimated by the TCR breadth and depth analyses. Comparable non-spike TCR breadth was observed between vaccine and placebo recipients, consistent with only spike being contained in the vaccine.

The immunoSEQ Assay was the method used to sequence TCRbeta CDR3 regions. After extraction, genomic DNA underwent amplification by bias-controlled multiplex PCR, followed by high-throughput sequencing. The published analysis was carried out like this. To quantify the absolute abundance of each unique TCRbeta CDR3 region, sequences were collapsed and filtered. T cell fraction was estimated by normalization of TCRbeta template counts to usable DNA, with usable DNA being measured through amplification of reference genes present in all nucleated cells. Repertoire TCRs were annotated as SARS-CoV-2-specific when V gene, CDR3 amino acid sequence and J gene were exactly matched to a known reactive TCR set. The reference SARS-CoV-2 TCR set came from MIRA and was filtered for enrichment in COVID-19-positive ImmuneCODE repertoires, removing public or cross-reactive TCRs. Using the MIRA antigens, annotated TCRs were further analysed by specific ORF or by position within an ORF. Breadth was defined as annotated unique rearrangements over total unique productive rearrangements; depth was the summed frequency of those rearrangements. Group comparisons of TCR breadth used two-sided Wilcoxon rank-sum tests. TCRdb re-hosts the immuneACCESS table, in-frame sequences only. Its copies lack some clones; in the studies checked, an unresolved V gene accounts for under half of them, and the cause for the rest is not known. V and J calls and clone size are those listed in that table; D and trimming were worked out from the DNA. In all, the sample holds approximately 250,000 clones, and 70% to 90% of those were seen once. Less than 3.5% of the sample is held by the ten biggest clonotypes.

The CDR3 has 13 amino acids, counting the end cysteine and phenylalanine. Only the CDR3 DNA is retained, 39 bases long and in frame from the first base. V loses 4 bases, J loses 10 bases, and the germline ends lie 15 bases apart. Read against the paper, the sample's treatment or condition label means: approximately 18 received Ad26.COV2.S at low or high dose, single or two shots; 5 received placebo; per-sample allocation not given. Repertoires of vaccine and placebo recipients were sequenced from samples taken on day 63 after the first injection. Cohort 1b enrolled 20 to 30 adults aged 18-55 years at a single site in Boston, USA, between 29 July and 7 August 2020. Ad26.COV2.S was a replication-incompetent adenovirus type 26 vector that expressed a prefusion-stabilized SARS-CoV-2 spike protein derived from the original Wuhan strain. Worth noting for this clone: The antigen this receptor binds is unknown. No base quality information exists; no much larger clone differs at one position.

The sequencing here drew on peripheral blood, taken in a trial of Ad26.COV2.S vaccine versus placebo. The receptor was derived from a person aged 18 to 59 who received the Ad26.COV2.S COVID-19 vaccine or a placebo. The chain links TRBV12-3 or TRBV12-4 with TRBJ2-3; no D gene call is confident. The CDR3 in this case is CASSSAFQDSQYF. The DNA sequence is as follows: TGTGCCAGCAGTTCCGCCTTCCAGGATTCGCAGTATTTT.